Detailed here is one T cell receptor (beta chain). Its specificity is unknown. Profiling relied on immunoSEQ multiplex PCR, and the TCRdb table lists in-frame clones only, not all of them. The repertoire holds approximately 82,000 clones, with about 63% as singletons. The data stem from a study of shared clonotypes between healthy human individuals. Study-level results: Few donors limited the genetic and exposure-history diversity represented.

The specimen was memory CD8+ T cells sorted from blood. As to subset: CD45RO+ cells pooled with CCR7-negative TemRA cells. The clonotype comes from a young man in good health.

The CDR3 DNA reads as TGTGCCAGCAGTGCCCCCGACTACGAGCAGTACTTC. Its protein product is CASSAPDYEQYF. The V gene is TRBV25-1, the J gene TRBJ2-7; no definite D call. CDR3 length: 12 amino acids. CDR1 MGHDK and CDR2 SYGVNS come from the germline V gene. Trimming shortened V by 4 bases and J by 3 bases, and 7 bases separated the two germline ends.